The 20 T cell receptor beta chains presented below share a single source sample, sequenced in a study of blood T cell repertoires in COVID-19. TCRdb's table, derived via immunoSEQ multiplex PCR, lists solely in-frame clones and lacks some. This sample has around 250,000 clones, with less than 95% found just once. Sequencing was performed on PBMCs or T cells enriched from blood (not recorded which). The receptors stem from a man aged 35 to 55 who had been exposed to COVID-19.

V usage is TRBV11-1 and J usage is TRBJ2-3, with 10 bases identical to TRBD2. The J segment lost 8 bases and the V segment lost 5 bases, leaving 13 bases of the junction unmatched. CDR3 length equals 16 residues. Germline lookup yields CDR1 SGHAT and CDR2 FQDESV (reference sequence). The CDR3 nucleotides are TGTGCCAGCAGCCCTTGGACTAGCGGTTCAGGGGGTACGCAGTATTTT. Protein sequence: CASSPWTSGSGGTQYF.

The genes are TRBV30 and TRBJ2-1; the D gene is possibly TRBD1 (5 bases). The CDR3 covers 13 residues. The germline V gene has CDR1 GTSNPN and CDR2 SVGIG (reference sequence). CDR3 nucleotides: TGTGCTGGAAAATTCAGGGACTACAATGAGCAGTTCTTC. It yields the protein CAGKFRDYNEQFF.

The chain carries TRBV29-1 and TRBJ1-3; D is ambiguous. Trimming took 0 bases from V and 8 from J, leaving 8 bases between them. Germline V gene sequence: CDR1 SQVTM, CDR2 ANQGSEA. The CDR3 is 12 amino acids. CDR3 sequence reads: CSVEDQRDTIYF. DNA for the CDR3: TGCAGCGTTGAAGATCAGAGGGACACCATATATTTT.

This rearrangement joins TRBV14 to TRBJ2-3; a weak D match, TRBD2 (5 bases). Looked up from germline, CDR1 is SGHDN and CDR2 is FVKESK. The CDR3 is 17 amino acids. The germline V and J ends were trimmed by 1 base and 4 bases, with 18 bases remaining between them. Here the CDR3 DNA reads TGTGCCAGCAGCCAAGGAGGCAGTTACGTCGGGGCAGATACGCAGTATTTT. Translated, it gives CASSQGGSYVGADTQYF. Full variable domain (remainder filled in from reference TRBV14 and TRBJ2-3): EAGVTQFPSHSVIEKGQTVTLRCDPISGHDNLYWYRRVMGKEIKFLLHFVKESKQDESGMPNNRFLAERTGGTYSTLKVQPAELEDSGVYFCASSQGGSYVGADTQYFGPGTRLTVL.

This rearrangement joins TRBV4-2 to TRBJ2-1; D possibly corresponds to TRBD1 (6 bases). This CDR3 has 16 residues. Germline CDR1 and CDR2: LGHNA and YNFKEQ. The germline V and J ends were trimmed by 3 bases and 2 bases, with 14 bases remaining between them. CDR3 loop: CASSQAEGETYNEQFF. In DNA, the CDR3 is TGTGCCAGCAGCCAGGCAGAGGGGGAAACCTACAATGAGCAGTTCTTC.

The rearrangement links TRBV27 to TRBJ2-2; TRBD1 aligns across 7 bases. The length of the CDR3 is 15 residues. Germline V CDR1 and CDR2: MNHEY, SMNVEV (reference sequence). V was clipped by 6 bases and J by 4 bases; unmatched bases: 8. The CDR3 DNA reads TGTGCCAGCAGCCTTCGACAGGGCTTCACCGGGGAGCTGTTTTTT. This sequence encodes CASSLRQGFTGELFF.

With respect to this clone: This specimen includes other DNA sequences encoding the same CDR3. The chain joins TRBV15 to TRBJ1-1, with a weak D call TRBD1 (5 bases). The CDR3 has 13 residues. Germline V gene data show CDR1 as LNHNV and CDR2 as YYDKDF (reference sequence). V was trimmed by 1 base and J by 4 bases, leaving 7 bases between them. The CDR3 DNA reads as TGTGCCACCAGCAGAGGGGGCGGCACTGAAGCTTTCTTT. It translates to CATSRGGGTEAFF.

This CDR3 is CATSRVLGVAGYTF. In DNA, the CDR3 is TGTGCCACCAGCAGAGTATTAGGGGTGGCTGGCTACACCTTC. The chain recombines TRBV15 with TRBJ1-2, with a possible D match to TRBD1 (5 bases). The CDR3 loop spans 14 amino acids. The V and J ends lost 1 base and 7 bases respectively, with 13 bases between them. Germline V gene data show CDR1 as LNHNV and CDR2 as YYDKDF (reference sequence).

The chain carries TRBV12-1 and TRBJ1-5. TRBV12-1 is tagged as a pseudogene. CDR3 size: 19 residues. This CDR3 is CASSFGRAIRFTGNQPQHF. CDR3 in DNA: TGTGCCAGCAGCTTTGGACGAGCGATAAGGTTCACGGGCAATCAGCCCCAGCATTTT.

This chain connects TRBV4-1 to TRBJ2-7, with TRBD2 matching 8 bases. With 1 base clipped from V and 2 bases from J, the junction kept 4 bases outside the gene matches. CDR1 is MGHRA and CDR2 is YSYEKL in the germline V gene. The CDR3 contains 15 residues. Here the CDR3 reads CASSQGLAGPYEQYF. CDR3 nucleotides: TGCGCCAGCAGCCAAGGGCTAGCGGGTCCCTACGAGCAGTACTTC.

The V gene is TRBV30, the J gene TRBJ2-7; unclear D gene. CDR3 size: 11 residues. V lost 0 bases to trimming and J lost 6 bases, with 6 bases between them. Germline V gene sequence: CDR1 GTSNPN, CDR2 SVGIG (reference sequence). The CDR3 sequence: CAWSVAGEQYF. CDR3 bases: TGTGCCTGGAGTGTAGCCGGCGAGCAGTACTTC.

The V call is TRBV4-3, the J call TRBJ1-3; D is undetermined. Germline lookup yields CDR1 LGHNA and CDR2 YSLEER. CDR3 length: 14 residues. Trimming shortened V by 4 bases and J by 4 bases, and 11 bases separated the two germline ends. CDR3: CASSREGSGNTIYF. The CDR3 DNA sequence: TGCGCCAGCAGCCGGGAGGGTTCGGGAAACACCATATATTTT.

The chain joins TRBV11-1 to TRBJ2-5; 8 nucleotides align to TRBD1. Trimming cost V 3 bases and J 3 bases; bases outside gene matches: 6. The CDR3 is made up of 15 amino acids. CDR1 is SGHAT and CDR2 is FQDESV in the germline V gene (reference sequence). CDR3 in amino acids: CASSLEGQAKETQYF. In DNA form, the CDR3 reads TGTGCCAGCAGCTTGGAGGGACAGGCGAAAGAGACCCAGTACTTC.

J is TRBJ1-5 and V is TRBV30; D perhaps matches TRBD1 (6 bases). The CDR3 is 15 amino acids. V gave up 1 base and J gave up 6 bases, with 16 bases separating them. Germline V gene lookup returns CDR1 GTSNPN and CDR2 SVGIG (reference sequence). CDR3 sequence reads: CAWSGGQGTFQPQHF. The CDR3, as DNA: TGTGCCTGGAGTGGGGGGCAGGGAACGTTTCAGCCCCAGCATTTT.

This sequence joins TRBV4-1 and TRBJ1-1, with unresolved D. With 3 bases removed from V and 1 base from J, the gap between germline ends came to 15 bases. This CDR3 has 16 amino acids. Germline loops: CDR1 MGHRA, CDR2 YSYEKL. The chain's CDR3 is CASSQRATPSNTEAFF. The CDR3 DNA sequence: TGCGCCAGCAGCCAGCGCGCGACACCCTCGAACACTGAAGCTTTCTTT.

A word on this clone: The sample contains more than one DNA sequence encoding this CDR3. J is TRBJ2-1 and V is TRBV5-1; TRBD1 is a possible D gene (5 bases). The germline V gene has CDR1 SGHRS and CDR2 YFSETQ. The CDR3 has 15 amino acids. Trimming took 2 bases from V and 0 from J, leaving 9 bases between them. CDR3 region: CASSLGQSSYNEQFF. The CDR3 region has the DNA TGCGCCAGCAGCTTAGGACAAAGCTCCTACAATGAGCAGTTCTTC.

CDR3 in DNA: TGTGCCAGTAGCTCCCCGGGACTAGCGGGAGTTAAAGGAGATACGCAGTATTTT. It codes for CASSSPGLAGVKGDTQYF. The J gene is TRBJ2-3, the V gene TRBV19; 14 nucleotides align to TRBD2. CDR3 length equals 18 residues. The junction had 13 bases not matched to a gene; V was cut back by 6 bases and J by 5 bases. Germline lookup yields CDR1 LNHDA and CDR2 SQIVND (reference sequence).

The J gene is TRBJ1-6, the V gene TRBV5-1; D is uncertain. V lost 0 bases and J lost 10, with 11 bases in between. The CDR3 totals 14 residues. Germline lookup yields CDR1 SGHRS and CDR2 YFSETQ. The CDR3 reads CASSLEVGYSPLHF. The DNA of the CDR3 is TGCGCCAGCAGCTTGGAAGTGGGCTACTCACCCCTCCACTTT. Looking up the rest from reference TRBV5-1 and TRBJ1-6 gives the full variable domain: KAGVTQTPRYLIKTRGQQVTLSCSPISGHRSVSWYQQTPGQGLQFLFEYFSETQRNKGNFPGRFSGRQFSNSRSEMNVSTLELGDSALYLCASSLEVGYSPLHFGNGTRLTVT.

This chain uses TRBV4-1 with TRBJ2-1, with D hard to call. Germline V lookup: CDR1 MGHRA, CDR2 YSYEKL. With 1 base removed from V and 0 bases from J, the gap between germline ends came to 10 bases. CDR3 length: 16 residues. DNA for the CDR3: TGCGCCAGCAGCCAAGGCTTTTCGAGCTCCTACAATGAGCAGTTCTTC. This translates into CASSQGFSSSYNEQFF.

The chain uses TRBV27 and TRBJ1-1; possibly TRBD1 for D (6 bases). The V gene lost 4 bases and the J gene lost 1 base, with 10 bases spanning the gap. Germline V gene data show CDR1 as MNHEY and CDR2 as SMNVEV (reference sequence). The CDR3 has 14 amino acids. CDR3 residues: CASSSQGRNTEAFF. The CDR3 DNA follows: TGTGCCAGCAGTTCTCAGGGGAGGAACACTGAAGCTTTCTTT.